This TCR beta chain is from a study of blood T cell repertoires in COVID-19 (TCRdb year 2020). Broadly, across the study: Samples covering the acute and convalescent phases of COVID-19 were provided by collaborators in the United States, Italy and Spain. Where available, HLA class I and class II types were taken from metadata supplied by the sample provider and were not determined by assay-based typing. Nearly every sample came with metadata listing a de-identified subject ID, COVID-19 status, age in years and sex. The dataset comprised deeply sampled blood TCRbeta repertoires from subjects exposed to, actively infected with, or recovered from COVID-19. The prospective study material was composed of cDNA or gDNA derived from T cells, B-cell-depleted T cells, or PBMCs. Samples were obtained from the ongoing ImmuneRACE study (first 160 participants) and from 1,000 to 1,500 subjects provided by 6 global collaborators. The repertoires were released in a freely available public database meant as a resource for research on the immune response to SARS-CoV-2. Findings and caveats that apply to the study as a whole: The quantity of clinical and demographic metadata differed by source and by participant and was supplied without curation.

V drops 1 base and J drops 1 base, leaving 7 bases in between. From cysteine to phenylalanine, the CDR3 is 14 amino acids long. Only the CDR3 region is kept as DNA, spanning 42 bases read in frame from base 1. CDR1 and CDR2 (MNHEY, SVGEGT) derive from the germline V gene. Each collaborating institution followed its own protocols to collect whole blood in K2EDTA tubes. For TCRbeta analysis, collaborator samples were shipped as frozen whole blood, as isolated PBMCs, or as DNA extracted from either sample type. About this clone itself: Its binding antigen is unknown. One base away there is no much larger clone; base qualities are not given.

TCRbeta CDR3 regions were amplified from genomic DNA using the immunoSEQ Assay, a bias-controlled multiplex PCR. The authors processed their data as follows. The number of nucleated cells in each sample was estimated by amplification of reference gene primers within the assay. To quantify the absolute abundance of each unique TCRbeta CDR3 rearrangement, sequence reads were collapsed and filtered. For each sample, productive Simpson clonality was calculated as the square root of Simpson's diversity index across productive rearrangements. TCRdb carries this immuneACCESS record with in-frame sequences only. Its versions omit some clonotypes, under half of them owing to an unresolved V gene in the studies checked, with the rest unexplained. V and J calls and clone size come straight from that table; D and trimming were deduced from the DNA. The sample table lists 150,000 or so clones, around 87% of them with a count of one. The ten biggest clones cover about 6% of the sample.

Recombination linked TRBV6-2 or TRBV6-3 to TRBJ1-1; the D gene is perhaps TRBD1, on 5 matching bases. This receptor was identified in an elderly man with acute or convalescent COVID-19. Sequencing used peripheral blood. This receptor carries the CDR3 CASSYWQGNTEAFF. The DNA sequence is as follows: TGTGCCAGCAGTTACTGGCAGGGGAACACTGAAGCTTTCTTT.